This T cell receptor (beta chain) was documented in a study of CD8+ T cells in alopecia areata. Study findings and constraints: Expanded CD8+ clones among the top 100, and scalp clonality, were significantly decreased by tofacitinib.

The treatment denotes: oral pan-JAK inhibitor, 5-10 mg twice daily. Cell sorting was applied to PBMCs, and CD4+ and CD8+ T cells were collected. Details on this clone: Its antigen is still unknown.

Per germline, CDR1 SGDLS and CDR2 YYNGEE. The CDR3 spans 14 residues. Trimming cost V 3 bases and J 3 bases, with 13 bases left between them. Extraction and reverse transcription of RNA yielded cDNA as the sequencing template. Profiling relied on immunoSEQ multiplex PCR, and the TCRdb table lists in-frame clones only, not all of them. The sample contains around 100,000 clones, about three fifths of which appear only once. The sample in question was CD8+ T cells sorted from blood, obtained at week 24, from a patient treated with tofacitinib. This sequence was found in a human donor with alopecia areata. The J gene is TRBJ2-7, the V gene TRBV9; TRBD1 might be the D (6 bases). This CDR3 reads CASSEGGAGYEQYF. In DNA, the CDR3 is TGTGCCAGCAGCGAAGGGGGTGCGGGCTACGAGCAGTACTTC.